This TCR beta chain originates from a study of OX40 agonist ivuxolimab in advanced cancers. The wider study: Patients received ivuxolimab, an agonistic anti-OX40 (CD134) antibody. Partial responses occurred in Three dose-escalation patients, one with hepatocellular carcinoma and two with cutaneous melanoma. Study-wide points: A proportion of nonresponders additionally exhibited low normalized T-cell clonal expansion.

Baseline was the first blood sampling point, followed by cycle 4 day 1 and cycle 7 day 1. The CDR3 totals 14 residues. Trimming took 7 bases from V and 2 from J; bases not matched to a gene: 6. Germline CDR1 reads ENHRY; CDR2 reads SYGVKD. In regard to this clone: Its target is unknown.

Repertoires were generated with immunoSEQ multiplex PCR, while TCRdb's copy carries only in-frame clones and drops some. The table has about 94,000 clones, approximately 89% seen once. This TCR came from an adult with an advanced solid tumor such as melanoma, head and neck, liver or kidney cancer. The sample was CD4+ or CD8+ T cells sorted from blood, taken in a trial of the OX40 agonist ivuxolimab. This chain connects TRBV10-3 to TRBJ2-7, with 9 bases aligning to TRBD2. The CDR3 loop reads CAIMAAGGPYEQYF. CDR3 sequence (DNA): TGTGCCATCATGGCCGCGGGAGGGCCCTACGAGCAGTACTTC.